This TCR beta chain was observed in a study of blood T cell repertoires in COVID-19 (dated by TCRdb to 2019 to 2021). With respect to the entire study: Samples covering the acute and convalescent phases of COVID-19 were provided by collaborators in the United States, Italy and Spain. The prospective study material was composed of cDNA or gDNA derived from T cells, B-cell-depleted T cells, or PBMCs. Deeply sampled blood TCRbeta repertoires from subjects exposed to, actively infected with, or recovered from COVID-19 were included in the dataset. The repertoires were made available in a free public database intended to serve as a resource for research on the immune response to SARS-CoV-2. Samples were obtained from the ongoing ImmuneRACE study (first 160 participants) and from 1,254 subjects provided by 6 global collaborators. A de-identified subject ID, COVID-19 status, age in years and sex were almost always included in the sample metadata. Where available, HLA class I and class II types were taken from metadata supplied by the sample provider and were not determined by assay-based typing.

About this clone: Its antigen is still unknown. No quality values exist for individual bases; no much larger clone is one base distant.

TCRbeta CDR3 regions were amplified from genomic DNA by means of the immunoSEQ Assay, a bias-controlled multiplex PCR. Per the original workflow: Nucleated cell counts per sample were estimated from amplification of reference gene primers within the assay. To quantify the absolute abundance of each unique TCRbeta CDR3 rearrangement, sequence reads were collapsed and filtered. For each sample, productive Simpson clonality was calculated as the square root of Simpson's diversity index across productive rearrangements. TCRdb carries this immuneACCESS record with in-frame sequences only. Its versions omit some clonotypes, under half of them owing to an unresolved V gene in the studies checked, with the rest unexplained. Clone size and V and J calls were adopted from that table, with D and trimming inferred from the DNA. The sample table holds approximately 300,000 clones, of which 65% to 85% were seen once. The ten most abundant clones make up 1% to 1.5% of the sample.

Study-level results and caveats: Clinical and demographic metadata were provided uncurated, with the amount varying by source and participant.

V loses 4 bases at its end and J loses 1 base; junction bases beyond the gene matches: 6. Sequences SGHVS (CDR1) and FQNEAQ (CDR2) are obtained from the germline V gene. CDR3 length: 15 amino acids, cysteine to valine. Of the read, only the CDR3 DNA is kept; its 45 bases are in frame from base 1. The collaborating institutions used their own protocols to collect whole blood in K2EDTA tubes. Collaborator samples were shipped for TCRbeta analysis as frozen whole blood, isolated PBMCs, or DNA extracted from either sample type. The sequence was collected from a woman between 50 and 59 years old with acute or convalescent COVID-19. Here the chain combines TRBV7-8 and TRBJ2-7; TRBD2 agrees with 8 junctional bases. Sequenced: peripheral blood. The sequenced DNA: TGTGCCAGCAGCTGGAAAGCGGGGGCTTCCTACGAGCAGTACGTC. Translated, it gives CASSWKAGASYEQYV.